These T cell receptor beta chains were read from a single sample in a study of graft-versus-host responses after intestinal transplantation. Their antigen targets remain unknown. Measured with immunoSEQ multiplex PCR; TCRdb has only the in-frame clones, and not every one. This sample has tens of thousands of clones, with around 83% found just once. The starting material was unstimulated CD8+ T cells sorted from spleen or lymph node cells, obtained before intestinal transplant. These receptors were collected from a human donor who received an intestinal transplant. The CDR3 runs from the conserved cysteine through the conserved F or W. The order of the fields is J gene, clone size, D gene, V gene, CDR3 protein, CDR3 DNA. A D gene is named only where the DNA matches it firmly. Size values are once, few and many counts, or a class for expanded clones, and some rows have none.

>TRBJ2-1|.|.|TRBV4-1
CASSLNRDYNEQFF
TGCGCCAGCAGCCTCAACCGGGACTACAATGAGCAGTTCTTC
>TRBJ2-7|.|TRBD2|TRBV4-1
CASSQDAGGGNYEQYF
TGCGCCAGCAGCCAAGACGCGGGCGGGGGAAACTACGAGCAGTACTTC
>TRBJ1-3|.|.|TRBV6-5
CASSLTGTGNTIYF
TGTGCCAGCAGTCTTACAGGGACCGGAAACACCATATATTTT
>TRBJ2-2|.|.|TRBV29-1
CSVGRRAGELFF
TGCAGCGTTGGGCGGAGGGCCGGGGAGCTGTTTTTT
>TRBJ2-1|.|TRBD2|TRBV5-1
CASSLVAGDAPRLYNEQFF
TGCGCCAGCAGCTTGGTTGCGGGAGACGCCCCCCGACTATACAATGAGCAGTTCTTC
>TRBJ2-1|.|.|TRBV10-3
CATHVTRQTNNEQFF
TGTGCCACCCACGTTACTAGGCAGACTAACAATGAGCAGTTCTTC
>TRBJ2-7|.|TRBD1|TRBV5-3
CARTLGQGDYEQYF
TGTGCCAGAACATTGGGACAGGGGGATTACGAGCAGTACTTC
>TRBJ2-7|.|.|TRBV5-6
CASSLDGTYEQYF
TGTGCCAGCAGCTTGGACGGGACCTACGAGCAGTACTTC
>TRBJ1-2|.|.|TRBV29-1
CSVDDQGVRGYTF
TGCAGCGTTGATGACCAGGGAGTGAGGGGCTACACCTTC
>TRBJ1-5|few|.|TRBV6-1
CASSENQPQHF
TGTGCCAGCAGTGAGAATCAGCCCCAGCATTTT
>TRBJ2-2|.|.|TRBV10-2
CASSESGSRGTGELFF
TGCGCCAGCAGTGAGTCAGGGTCCAGGGGCACCGGGGAGCTGTTTTTT
>TRBJ1-1|once|.|TRBV4-2
CASSQDRVDGTEAFF
TGTGCCAGCAGCCAAGACAGGGTTGACGGAACTGAAGCTTTCTTT
>TRBJ1-6|.|.|TRBV7-9
CASRAAGDSPLHF
TGTGCCAGCAGGGCTGCAGGGGATTCACCCCTCCACTTT
>TRBJ2-2|.|.|TRBV7-9
CASSPGRDSGGYNTGELFF
TGTGCCAGCAGCCCTGGGAGGGACAGCGGGGGATATAACACCGGGGAGCTGTTTTTT
>TRBJ1-3|.|TRBD1|TRBV2
CASSEEGHRGRMSGNTIYF
TGTGCCAGCAGTGAAGAAGGACACAGGGGGCGAATGTCTGGAAACACCATATATTTT
>TRBJ2-6|.|TRBD2|TRBV30
CAWSSGTSSGANVLTF
TGTGCCTGGTCTAGCGGGACCTCCTCTGGGGCCAACGTCCTGACTTTC
>TRBJ1-3|.|TRBD1|TRBV19
CASSPRTGFGNTIYF
TGTGCCAGTAGTCCACGGACAGGGTTTGGAAACACCATATATTTT
>TRBJ1-2|.|.|TRBV6-5
CASRLTEIYGYTF
TGTGCCAGCAGGCTGACAGAAATCTATGGCTACACCTTC
>TRBJ2-7|.|TRBD2|TRBV2
CASTNQLAGTSYEQYF
TGTGCCAGCACCAACCAACTAGCGGGGACGTCCTACGAGCAGTACTTC
>TRBJ2-3|.|TRBD2|TRBV15
CATSREWERTSGGLGTDTQYF
TGTGCCACCAGCAGAGAGTGGGAGAGGACTAGCGGGGGGTTGGGCACAGATACGCAGTATTTT
>TRBJ2-7|once|.|TRBV29-1
CSVEDRRQPSEQYF
TGCAGCGTTGAAGATCGTCGCCAGCCCTCAGAGCAGTACTTC
>TRBJ1-6|.|.|TRBV21-1
CATPAGGAFNSPLHF
TGTGCCACCCCGGCGGGGGGAGCATTTAATTCACCCCTCCACTTT
>TRBJ2-7|.|.|TRBV29-1
CSVVRGSSYEQYF
TGCAGCGTTGTTCGGGGAAGCTCCTACGAGCAGTACTTC
>TRBJ2-2|.|TRBD1|TRBV6-5
CASRTGTGELFF
TGTGCCAGCAGGACAGGGACCGGGGAGCTGTTTTTT
>TRBJ2-1|once|.|TRBV6-5
CASSTDSTGYNEQFF
TGTGCCAGCAGCACCGACTCAACGGGCTACAATGAGCAGTTCTTC
>TRBJ2-7|.|.|TRBV10-2
CASSEARGGYYEQYF
TGCGCCAGCAGTGAGGCGCGGGGCGGTTACTACGAGCAGTACTTC